Each of the 24 T cell receptor beta chains below was sequenced from the same sample in a study of T cell responses to AZD1222 COVID-19 vaccine. Here immunoSEQ multiplex PCR was the method, and the copy in TCRdb shows in-frame clones only, minus some. The sample contains some 130,000 clones, 85% to 95% of which appear only once. The source was peripheral blood, collected 28 days after the second AZD1222 dose. These receptor sequences come from an adult who received the AZD1222 COVID-19 vaccine.

The rearrangement uses TRBV7-9 and TRBJ2-2, with a possible D match to TRBD2 (5 bases). Germline values: CDR1 SEHNR, CDR2 FQNEAQ (reference sequence). This CDR3 has 14 residues. Trimming took 5 bases from V and 1 from J, leaving 8 bases between them. CDR3 loop: CASSHSGNTGELFF. CDR3 bases: TGTGCCAGCAGCCACAGCGGGAACACCGGGGAGCTGTTTTTT.

The chain has TRBV28 and TRBJ2-7; no firm D call. There are 13 residues in the CDR3. The V gene's germline CDR1 is MDHEN and CDR2 SYDVKM. Trimming removed 2 bases at V and 2 bases at J, with 7 bases between. The CDR3 sequence is CASSLGMPYEQYF. DNA of the CDR3: TGTGCCAGCAGTTTAGGAATGCCCTACGAGCAGTACTTC.

The chain combines TRBV28 with TRBJ1-2, with a possible D match to TRBD1 (5 bases). Germline V gene sequence: CDR1 MDHEN, CDR2 SYDVKM. The CDR3 totals 13 residues. Trimming stripped 7 bases from V and 3 bases from J, with 12 bases between. Here the CDR3 DNA reads TGTGCCAGCACCTCAGCGACAGACTATGGCTACACCTTC. This codes for CASTSATDYGYTF.

The rearrangement uses TRBV27 and TRBJ2-1; perhaps TRBD2 as D (6 bases). Germline V gene lookup returns CDR1 MNHEY and CDR2 SMNVEV (reference sequence). CDR3 length: 13 amino acids. V shed 1 base and J shed 9 bases, with 10 bases lying between them. The CDR3 DNA reads as TGTGCCAGCAGTTTATGGGGGGATGGTGAGCAGTTCTTC. It yields the protein CASSLWGDGEQFF.

The CDR3 DNA is TGTGCCACCAGTGAGACGACAGGGAGTCGGGAGACCCAGTACTTC. As protein: CATSETTGSRETQYF. V usage is TRBV24-1 and J usage is TRBJ2-5; TRBD1 agrees at 7 bases. The germline gives CDR1 KGHDR, CDR2 SFDVKD. J was trimmed by 5 bases and V by 4 bases; bases with no gene match: 9. The CDR3 totals 15 residues.

The chain is built from TRBV28 and TRBJ2-1, with a tentative D call TRBD1 (6 bases). From germline, CDR1 is MDHEN and CDR2 SYDVKM. Deletions cut 4 bases from V and 9 bases from J, with 19 bases between. The CDR3 is 15 residues long. CDR3 DNA: TGTGCCAGCAGTTCTGGACAGCCTCGTTGGGCTGAGCAGTTCTTC. It translates to CASSSGQPRWAEQFF.

The chain employs TRBV29-1 and TRBJ1-1; D is uncertain. The CDR3 extends over 11 amino acids. Trimming took off 6 bases at V and 2 bases at J, with 7 bases between the two ends. CDR1 and CDR2 from the germline V gene are SQVTM and ANQGSEA. CDR3 region: CSVRDNTEAFF. CDR3 bases: TGCAGCGTCCGGGATAACACTGAAGCTTTCTTT.

The chain links TRBV12-5 to TRBJ2-1; D unresolved. Trimming left V 1 base short and J 6 bases short, with 13 bases between. CDR1 is LGHNT and CDR2 is FRNRAP in the germline V gene. The CDR3 has 15 amino acids. This chain's CDR3 is CASGLDFGRTNEQFF. The DNA of the CDR3 is TGTGCTAGTGGTTTGGATTTCGGGCGGACCAATGAGCAGTTCTTC.

The chain is built from TRBV5-6 and TRBJ2-7; 7 nucleotides line up with TRBD1. This CDR3 is 12 amino acids long. Trimming at V came to 3 bases and at J to 6 bases, leaving 3 bases not matched to a gene. Germline CDR1 reads SGHDT; CDR2 reads YYEEEE. In DNA, the CDR3 is TGTGCCAGCAGCTCCACAGGGGCCGAGCAGTACTTC. Encoded protein: CASSSTGAEQYF.

The V and J genes are TRBV9 and TRBJ2-3; D unresolved. Germline assignment: CDR1 SGDLS and CDR2 YYNGEE. Between the trimmed V and J ends, which lost 0 bases and 1 base, there was a span of 9 bases. CDR3 length equals 15 residues. The CDR3 DNA is TGTGCCAGCAGCGTAGAGGGCGAAGGCACAGATACGCAGTATTTT. This encodes CASSVEGEGTDTQYF.

V usage is TRBV6-5 and J usage is TRBJ1-2; 9 bases match TRBD1. The germline V gene encodes CDR1 MNHEY and CDR2 SVGAGI. This CDR3 contains 14 residues. V lost 0 bases and J lost 8; bases outside the gene matches: 4. The DNA for the CDR3 is TGTGCCAGCAGTTACTCGTTGACAGGGGGAGGCTACACCTTC. Translated, it gives CASSYSLTGGGYTF.

V usage is TRBV14 and J usage is TRBJ1-6; 7 nucleotides match TRBD1. V gave up 1 base and J gave up 10 bases; unmatched junction bases: 4. The CDR3 contains 14 residues. Per germline, CDR1 SGHDN and CDR2 FVKESK. The CDR3 loop reads CASSQAWTGSPLHF. In DNA form, the CDR3 reads TGTGCCAGCAGCCAAGCTTGGACAGGCTCACCCCTCCACTTT.

This clone was observed a single time. V gene TRBV7-6 combines with J gene TRBJ1-1; D is undetermined. Germline V gene data show CDR1 as SGHVS and CDR2 as FNYEAQ. This CDR3 has 13 residues. Trimming cost V 5 bases and J 0 bases, with 7 bases left between them. The CDR3 loop is CASSPQMNTEAFF. The CDR3 DNA reads as TGTGCCAGCAGCCCTCAGATGAACACTGAAGCTTTCTTT.

This rearrangement joins TRBV19 to TRBJ1-6; maybe TRBD1 (5 bases). Trimming left V 1 base short and J 8 bases short, with 12 bases between. The germline gives CDR1 LNHDA, CDR2 SQIVND (reference sequence). CDR3 length: 15 amino acids. CDR3 sequence reads: CASSIAGASYSPLHF. The CDR3 DNA is TGTGCCAGTAGTATAGCCGGGGCTTCGTATTCACCCCTCCACTTT. The full variable domain, with the rest looked up from reference TRBV19 and TRBJ1-6, is DGGITQSPKYLFRKEGQNVTLSCEQNLNHDAMYWYRQDPGQGLRLIYYSQIVNDFQKGDIAEGYSVSREKKESFPLTVTSAQKNPTAFYLCASSIAGASYSPLHFGNGTRLTVT.

This chain links TRBV7-9 with TRBJ2-1; 11 bases fit TRBD2. V trimming: 8 bases; J trimming: 4 bases; junction bases outside the gene matches: 4. CDR1 is SEHNR, CDR2 FQNEAQ, per germline (reference sequence). The CDR3 sequence is 14 residues long. CDR3 sequence: CASGRLAGYNEQFF. The CDR3 DNA is TGTGCCAGCGGGAGACTAGCGGGGTACAATGAGCAGTTCTTC.

The chain has TRBV10-3 and TRBJ1-6, with 7 bases matching TRBD1. V shed 5 bases and J 4 bases; nucleotides not matched to a gene: 2. The CDR3 spans 14 residues. The germline CDR1 and CDR2 sequences are ENHRY and SYGVKD. CDR3 sequence (DNA): TGTGCCATCAGTCCGGGACAGTATAATTCACCCCTCCACTTT. Its translation is CAISPGQYNSPLHF.

The chain carries TRBV2 and TRBJ1-2; D remains ambiguous. Trimming removed 2 bases at V and 2 bases at J, with 6 bases between. This CDR3 spans 13 amino acids. Germline assignment: CDR1 SNHLY and CDR2 FYNNEI. CDR3 nucleotides: TGTGCCAGCAGTGAACCCGGGAACTATGGCTACACCTTC. Amino acid sequence: CASSEPGNYGYTF. Full variable domain (remainder filled in from reference TRBV2 and TRBJ1-2): EPEVTQTPSHQVTQMGQEVILRCVPISNHLYFYWYRQILGQKVEFLVSFYNNEISEKSEIFDDQFSVERPDGSNFTLKIRSTKLEDSAMYFCASSEPGNYGYTFGSGTRLTVV.

This rearrangement joins TRBV24-1 to TRBJ2-1; 9 nucleotides agree with TRBD1. The germline V gene has CDR1 KGHDR and CDR2 SFDVKD. This CDR3 has 17 residues. V trimming: 3 bases; J trimming: 6 bases; junction bases outside the gene matches: 11. CDR3 in amino acids: CATSDPGGPGQGNEQFF. For the CDR3, the DNA is TGTGCCACCAGTGATCCGGGTGGACCGGGACAGGGCAATGAGCAGTTCTTC.

The chain recombines TRBV3-1 (or the pseudogene TRBV3-2) with TRBJ2-5; 9 bases line up with TRBD2. CDR1 and CDR2 from the germline V gene are LGHDT and YNNKEL (reference sequence). Unmatched junction bases numbered 4, after V lost 6 bases and J lost 2 bases. This CDR3 spans 14 amino acids. In nucleotides, the CDR3 is TGTGCCAGCAGTCTAGCGGGGACACAAGAGACCCAGTACTTC. It yields the protein CASSLAGTQETQYF.

The chain recombines TRBV5-4 with TRBJ1-1; D is undetermined. The CDR3 has 15 residues. Germline V CDR1 and CDR2: SGHNT, YYREEE (reference sequence). Trimming stripped 0 bases from V and 2 bases from J, with 11 bases between. The CDR3 loop reads CASSLGGQINTEAFF. CDR3 in DNA: TGTGCCAGCAGCTTGGGAGGGCAGATTAACACTGAAGCTTTCTTT.

The chain uses TRBV7-3 and TRBJ1-1; D not resolved. The CDR3 has 13 amino acids. CDR1 SGHTA and CDR2 FQGTGA come from the germline V gene. The germline V and J ends were trimmed by 3 bases and 2 bases, with 7 bases remaining between them. The CDR3 nucleotides read TGTGCCAGCAGCTTTGGAGCCAACACTGAAGCTTTCTTT. As protein: CASSFGANTEAFF.

The chain joins TRBV9 to TRBJ2-1; 13 bases line up with TRBD2. The CDR3 runs to 16 residues. Germline V gives CDR1 SGDLS, CDR2 YYNGEE. Trimming cost V 0 bases and J 4 bases; bases outside gene matches: 1. The CDR3 loop is CASSVGLAGGYNEQFF. The CDR3 bases are TGTGCCAGCAGCGTAGGACTAGCGGGGGGATACAATGAGCAGTTCTTC.

The genes are TRBV5-8 and TRBJ2-1, with a weak D call TRBD2 (6 bases). The CDR3 length is 15 residues. The ends were cut back, 3 bases at V and 5 bases at J, with 15 bases in the middle. CDR1 and CDR2 (germline): SGHTS, YDEGEE. CDR3 residues: CASSWGTSSDNEQFF. The CDR3 DNA reads TGTGCCAGCAGCTGGGGGACTTCCTCTGACAATGAGCAGTTCTTC.

The rearrangement joins TRBV12-3 or TRBV12-4 to TRBJ2-2; 8 nucleotides line up with TRBD2. Trimming removed 8 bases from V and 6 bases from J; junction bases left unmatched: 2. This CDR3 contains 12 residues. The CDR3 DNA sequence: TGTGCCAGCGGTAGCGGGGCCGGGGAGCTGTTTTTT. It codes for CASGSGAGELFF.